Following are 10 T cell receptor beta chains from one sample sequenced in a study of blood T cell repertoires in COVID-19. Repertoires were generated with immunoSEQ multiplex PCR, while TCRdb's copy carries only in-frame clones and drops some. Seen here are about 390,000 clones, around 87% observed once, and the top ten hold over 2%. The sequenced sample was peripheral blood. These receptors originate from a woman aged 55 to 70 with COVID-19, enrolled during active disease.

V gene TRBV28 combines with J gene TRBJ1-5, with D perhaps TRBD1 (5 bases). This CDR3 comprises 14 residues. The ends were cut back, 4 bases at V and 11 bases at J, with 18 bases in the middle. Germline CDR1 MDHEN, CDR2 SYDVKM. CDR3 region: CASSSSGRVAAQHF. Written as DNA, the CDR3 is TGTGCCAGCAGTTCCTCCGGCAGGGTCGCAGCCCAGCATTTT.

The chain has TRBV24-1 and TRBJ2-1, with D maybe TRBD1 (6 bases). The CDR3 length is 17 residues. Germline V gene lookup returns CDR1 KGHDR and CDR2 SFDVKD. V lost 0 bases to trimming and J lost 4 bases, with 15 bases between them. CDR3 in amino acids: CATSDLGGPQGYNEQFF. The CDR3 DNA reads as TGTGCCACCAGTGATTTGGGGGGACCCCAGGGGTACAATGAGCAGTTCTTC.

The chain employs TRBV29-1 and TRBJ2-5; tentative D call: TRBD2 (6 bases). The germline V gene encodes CDR1 SQVTM and CDR2 ANQGSEA. CDR3 length: 15 amino acids. Trimming removed 1 base at V and 7 bases at J, with 19 bases between. Here the CDR3 DNA reads TGCAGCGTTGAAGGGGGAGATAGCGGCCCAAGGACCCAGTACTTC. Its protein product is CSVEGGDSGPRTQYF.

The V and J genes are TRBV5-8 and TRBJ1-1; 8 positions agree with TRBD1. This CDR3 is 14 amino acids long. Germline V gives CDR1 SGHTS, CDR2 YDEGEE. V lost 2 bases to trimming and J lost 5 bases; unmatched junction nucleotides: 5. In DNA form, the CDR3 reads TGTGCCAGCAGCTTTGCCCAGGGGGCGACTGAAGCTTTCTTT. This gives the protein CASSFAQGATEAFF.

The chain employs TRBV7-9 and TRBJ2-7; D is possibly TRBD1 (6 bases). V lost 3 bases and J lost 0, with 9 bases in between. CDR1 and CDR2 from the germline V gene are SEHNR and FQNEAQ (reference sequence). This CDR3 region has 14 residues. The CDR3 nucleotides read TGTGCCAGCAGCTTCGGACAGAGCTCCTACGAGCAGTACTTC. Protein sequence: CASSFGQSSYEQYF. Variable domain in full (rest from reference TRBV7-9 and TRBJ2-7): DTGVSQNPRHKITKRGQNVTFRCDPISEHNRLYWYRQTLGQGPEFLTYFQNEAQLEKSRLLSDRFSAERPKGSFSTLEIQRTEQGDSAMYLCASSFGQSSYEQYFGPGTRLTVT.

V usage is TRBV4-2 and J usage is TRBJ2-3; D is undetermined. V lost 1 base and J lost 1, with 15 bases in between. From germline, CDR1 is LGHNA and CDR2 YNFKEQ. The CDR3 has 17 residues. CDR3 coding DNA: TGTGCCAGCAGCCAAGGCGAGCGACCCGAGGGCACAGATACGCAGTATTTT. Its translation is CASSQGERPEGTDTQYF.

The CDR3 DNA reads TGTGCCACCAGCCGGACAGGGGAGCAGTTCTTC. Translation: CATSRTGEQFF. The chain employs TRBV15 and TRBJ2-1; 8 bases map to TRBD1. There are 11 residues in the CDR3. The germline V gene encodes CDR1 LNHNV and CDR2 YYDKDF (reference sequence). V was pared by 5 bases and J by 10 bases, with 1 base of the junction left unmatched.

The chain joins TRBV7-3 to TRBJ2-2; D is uncertain. The germline V gene encodes CDR1 SGHTA and CDR2 FQGTGA. V was pared by 5 bases and J by 4 bases, with 8 bases between. This CDR3 region has 13 residues. CDR3: CASSLLLTGELFF. In DNA form, the CDR3 reads TGTGCCAGCAGCCTCCTTCTCACCGGGGAGCTGTTTTTT.

The chain couples TRBV6-1 to TRBJ1-2; the D is unclear. The V end lost 1 base, the J end lost 13 bases, and 10 bases lay between the germline ends. CDR1 is MNHNS and CDR2 is SASEGT in the germline V gene. CDR3 length: 11 residues. The CDR3 bases are TGTGCCAGCAGTGAAGTTCTCCCGGGCACCTTC. It is translated as CASSEVLPGTF.

The genes are TRBV24-1 and TRBJ2-3; no firm D call. CDR3 length equals 15 residues. The germline V and J ends were trimmed by 9 bases and 1 base, with 16 bases remaining between them. The germline V gene has CDR1 KGHDR and CDR2 SFDVKD. CDR3 loop: CATSFSLTRTDTQYF. For the CDR3, the DNA is TGTGCCACCTCTTTTTCCCTAACTCGCACAGATACGCAGTATTTT.